The 24 T cell receptor beta chains reported below all come from one sample, sequenced in a study of OX40 agonist ivuxolimab in advanced cancers. Only in-frame clones appear in the TCRdb table, and some are missing; sequencing was by immunoSEQ multiplex PCR. There are about 55,000 clones in the sample; 70% to 85% occur only once, and under 5% lies in the top ten. Source: CD4+ or CD8+ T cells sorted from blood, taken in a trial of the OX40 agonist ivuxolimab. These receptors all come from an adult with an advanced solid tumor such as melanoma, head and neck, liver or kidney cancer.

The J gene is TRBJ1-5, the V gene TRBV6-6; D remains unclear. CDR3 length equals 16 residues. The V end was cut by 7 bases, the J end by 2 bases, with 18 bases between. Germline CDR1 MNHNY, CDR2 SVGAGI (reference sequence). CDR3 amino acids: CASTDTRGGGNQPQHF. CDR3 nucleotide sequence: TGTGCCAGCACCGATACGCGGGGTGGGGGCAATCAGCCCCAGCATTTT.

The genes are TRBV19 and TRBJ1-1; unclear D gene. The CDR3 covers 16 residues. The V gene lost 4 bases and the J gene lost 4 bases, with 19 bases spanning the gap. Germline CDR1 LNHDA, CDR2 SQIVND (reference sequence). The CDR3 loop reads CASSTSGHKSSTEAFF. In DNA, the CDR3 is TGTGCCAGTAGTACCTCCGGTCATAAGTCGAGCACTGAAGCTTTCTTT.

Worth noting for this clone: One end of the junction does not line up with germline, which may come from a read error. The V gene is TRBV11-1, the J gene TRBJ2-1, with D perhaps TRBD2 (6 bases). Germline V gene sequence: CDR1 SGHAT, CDR2 FQDESV (reference sequence). The CDR3 spans 13 residues. CDR3 DNA sequence: TGTGCCAGCAGCTTTTCCGGGACTGCGCGTTCCATCTTC. Encoded protein: CASSFSGTARSIF.

The CDR3 coding sequence is TGTGCCAGCACGGAGGGCCCTCAACTATACGAGCAGTACTTC. As protein: CASTEGPQLYEQYF. This chain links TRBV7-2 with TRBJ2-7, with D possibly matching TRBD2 (6 bases). Trimming cost V 7 bases and J 4 bases, with 17 bases left between them. CDR1 and CDR2 (germline): SGHTA, FQGNSA. This CDR3 region has 14 residues.

This clone was seen a handful of times. The chain is built from TRBV10-3 and TRBJ1-2, with D possibly matching TRBD1 (5 bases). The length of the CDR3 is 13 residues. Trimming left V 2 bases short and J 6 bases short, with 10 bases between. From germline, CDR1 is ENHRY and CDR2 SYGVKD. CDR3 DNA sequence: TGTGCCATCAGTGAGGCCGCCAGGGATGGCTACACCTTC. This encodes CAISEAARDGYTF.

This CDR3 is CASSVVWGETQYF. CDR3 in DNA: TGTGCCAGCAGTGTGGTGTGGGGAGAGACCCAGTACTTC. J is TRBJ2-5 and V is TRBV6-1, with unresolved D. Trimming shortened V by 4 bases and J by 4 bases, and 10 bases separated the two germline ends. CDR1 MNHNS and CDR2 SASEGT come from the germline V gene. The CDR3 spans 13 residues.

The J gene is TRBJ2-7, the V gene TRBV19; possibly TRBD2 for D (6 bases). The germline V gene encodes CDR1 LNHDA and CDR2 SQIVND (reference sequence). There are 16 residues in the CDR3. Deletions cut 0 bases from V and 4 bases from J, with 16 bases between. The CDR3 loop is CASSIDGGKNPYEQYF. CDR3 nucleotides: TGTGCCAGTAGTATAGACGGGGGAAAGAACCCTTACGAGCAGTACTTC.

This chain links TRBV5-6 with TRBJ1-2; D is uncertain. The V gene's germline CDR1 is SGHDT and CDR2 YYEEEE. The CDR3 has 13 amino acids. Between the trimmed V and J ends, which lost 4 bases and 3 bases, there was a span of 10 bases. CDR3 amino acids: CASSGSFDYGYTF. The CDR3 DNA follows: TGTGCCAGCAGCGGTTCTTTTGACTATGGCTACACCTTC.

This clone was detected only a few times. This CDR3 reads CASSFILAFF. In DNA, the CDR3 is TGTGCCAGCAGTTTCATCTTGGCTTTCTTT. This chain connects TRBV27 to TRBJ1-1; D gene uncertain. The ends were cut back, 3 bases at V and 11 bases at J, with 7 bases in the middle. Germline assignment: CDR1 MNHEY and CDR2 SMNVEV (reference sequence). The CDR3 extends over 10 amino acids.

The chain uses TRBV28 and TRBJ1-2; D is possibly TRBD1 (5 bases). The ends were cut back, 10 bases at V and 1 base at J, with 16 bases in the middle. CDR1 MDHEN and CDR2 SYDVKM come from the germline V gene. The CDR3 loop spans 14 amino acids. DNA of the CDR3: TGTGCCACCCAAGCAGGGATACTTAACTATGGCTACACCTTC. Its translation is CATQAGILNYGYTF.

The chain combines TRBV12-5 with TRBJ2-3; D possibly corresponds to TRBD1 (5 bases). CDR1 and CDR2 (germline): LGHNT, FRNRAP. The CDR3 loop spans 12 amino acids. V dropped 5 bases and J dropped 6 bases, with 9 bases sitting between them. The CDR3 DNA follows: TGTGCTAGTGGTCCAGACAGTGATACGCAGTATTTT. This gives the protein CASGPDSDTQYF. Using reference TRBV12-5 and TRBJ2-3 for the parts outside the CDR3, the full variable domain is DARVTQTPRHKVTEMGQEVTMRCQPILGHNTVFWYRQTMMQGLELLAYFRNRAPLDDSGMPKDRFSAEMPDATLATLKIQPSEPRDSAVYFCASGPDSDTQYFGPGTRLTVL.

The chain couples TRBV6-1 to TRBJ1-1, with D maybe TRBD1 (5 bases). The CDR3 is 15 residues long. Trimming removed 6 bases from V and 2 bases from J, with 16 bases in between. Germline V lookup: CDR1 MNHNS, CDR2 SASEGT. CDR3 nucleotide sequence: TGTGCCAGCAGCCTTACCGGGGCCTACAACACTGAAGCTTTCTTT. Its translation: CASSLTGAYNTEAFF.

The sample holds a few counts of this clone. The V gene is TRBV2, the J gene TRBJ2-7; D remains unclear. Germline CDR1 is SNHLY and CDR2 is FYNNEI. Deletions cut 8 bases from V and 3 bases from J, with 11 bases between. The CDR3 length is 12 residues. CDR3 bases: TGTGCCAGCTCGGCAAACAACTACGAGCAGTACTTC. Amino acid sequence: CASSANNYEQYF.

This rearrangement joins TRBV27 to TRBJ2-7; TRBD1 matches 11 bases. CDR1 is MNHEY, CDR2 SMNVEV, per germline (reference sequence). J was trimmed by 2 bases and V by 8 bases; bases with no gene match: 11. The CDR3 extends over 16 amino acids. The CDR3 bases are TGTGCCAGCCGCCCGCTGGGACAGGGGGTCACCTACGAGCAGTACTTC. Amino acid sequence: CASRPLGQGVTYEQYF.

The chain recombines TRBV7-9 with TRBJ1-6, with TRBD1 identical over 9 bases. Germline lookup yields CDR1 SEHNR and CDR2 FQNEAQ (reference sequence). The V and J ends lost 5 bases and 10 bases, in that order; junction bases with no gene match: 9. This CDR3 has 15 amino acids. The CDR3 DNA follows: TGTGCCAGCAGCCGTGGGGGACAGGGAGAATCACCCCTCCACTTT. Translating gives CASSRGGQGESPLHF. The variable domain in full, completed from reference TRBV7-9 and TRBJ1-6, reads DTGVSQNPRHKITKRGQNVTFRCDPISEHNRLYWYRQTLGQGPEFLTYFQNEAQLEKSRLLSDRFSAERPKGSFSTLEIQRTEQGDSAMYLCASSRGGQGESPLHFGNGTRLTVT.

V and J are TRBV5-1 and TRBJ2-7, with 8 positions matching TRBD1. Germline V gene sequence: CDR1 SGHRS, CDR2 YFSETQ. V shed 1 base and J 3 bases; nucleotides not matched to a gene: 6. This CDR3 is 15 amino acids long. Here the CDR3 DNA reads TGCGCCAGCAGCTTGCCTCGACAGGGGAGCTACGAGCAGTACTTC. It translates to CASSLPRQGSYEQYF.

This chain links TRBV25-1 with TRBJ1-6; D is possibly TRBD1 (5 bases). Trimming left V 5 bases short and J 14 bases short, with 19 bases between. The CDR3 is 14 amino acids. CDR1 MGHDK and CDR2 SYGVNS come from the germline V gene. This CDR3 reads CASSPGTFLGTLHF. CDR3 sequence (DNA): TGTGCCAGCAGTCCGGGGACGTTCCTCGGGACCCTCCACTTT.

The V call is TRBV30, the J call TRBJ1-2; no definite D call. This CDR3 has 15 residues. V gave up 2 bases and J gave up 2 bases, with 15 bases separating them. The germline V gene has CDR1 GTSNPN and CDR2 SVGIG (reference sequence). The CDR3 region is CAWSQERTSNYGYTF. CDR3 DNA sequence: TGTGCCTGGAGTCAAGAGCGAACCAGCAACTATGGCTACACCTTC.

This sequence joins TRBV5-1 and TRBJ2-7; 7 nucleotides line up with TRBD1. CDR1 and CDR2 (germline): SGHRS, YFSETQ. V lost 1 base to trimming and J lost 3 bases; unmatched junction nucleotides: 4. The CDR3 sequence is 14 residues long. Written as DNA, the CDR3 is TGCGCCAGCAGCTTGACAGGGGAGAACTACGAGCAGTACTTC. Its protein is CASSLTGENYEQYF. The complete variable domain, with remaining parts taken from reference TRBV5-1 and TRBJ2-7, reads KAGVTQTPRYLIKTRGQQVTLSCSPISGHRSVSWYQQTPGQGLQFLFEYFSETQRNKGNFPGRFSGRQFSNSRSEMNVSTLELGDSALYLCASSLTGENYEQYFGPGTRLTVT.

The chain uses TRBV7-2 and TRBJ2-1; D is unclear. V was pared by 8 bases and J by 2 bases, with 10 bases between. CDR1 and CDR2 from the germline V gene are SGHTA and FQGNSA. CDR3 length: 13 amino acids. CDR3 nucleotides: TGTGCCAGCGAGGCCGGCGCCTACAATGAGCAGTTCTTC. It translates to CASEAGAYNEQFF.

This chain joins TRBV19 and TRBJ2-1; D is possibly TRBD1 or TRBD2 (5 bases each). V was clipped by 0 bases and J by 5 bases, with 11 bases between them. The V gene's germline CDR1 is LNHDA and CDR2 SQIVND (reference sequence). This CDR3 contains 15 residues. The CDR3 region is CASSIDPGAHNEQFF. In nucleotides, the CDR3 is TGTGCCAGTAGTATAGACCCCGGGGCCCACAATGAGCAGTTCTTC.

The chain joins TRBV7-2 to TRBJ2-3; D possibly corresponds to TRBD1 (6 bases). Trimming removed 6 bases at V and 0 bases at J, with 13 bases between. This CDR3 is built from 15 residues. Germline V CDR1 and CDR2: SGHTA, FQGNSA. CDR3 sequence (DNA): TGTGCCAGCAGAATAGGACAGCTAAGCACAGATACGCAGTATTTT. As protein: CASRIGQLSTDTQYF.

The J gene is TRBJ2-3, the V gene TRBV5-4, with D perhaps TRBD2 (5 bases). The CDR3 contains 17 residues. V gave up 0 bases and J gave up 3 bases, with 17 bases separating them. Germline CDR1 is SGHNT and CDR2 is YYREEE (reference sequence). The CDR3 spells CASSLAGSGSVTDTQYF. CDR3 nucleotides: TGTGCCAGCAGCTTGGCCGGGTCGGGGAGTGTAACAGATACGCAGTATTTT.

This rearrangement joins TRBV27 to TRBJ2-3, with 7 bases matching TRBD2. Germline assignment: CDR1 MNHEY and CDR2 SMNVEV (reference sequence). CDR3 length: 16 amino acids. V was clipped by 7 bases and J by 2 bases; unmatched bases: 12. The CDR3 reads CASIPGGSSVTDTQYF. The CDR3 nucleotides read TGTGCCAGCATCCCGGGGGGTTCCTCTGTCACAGATACGCAGTATTTT.